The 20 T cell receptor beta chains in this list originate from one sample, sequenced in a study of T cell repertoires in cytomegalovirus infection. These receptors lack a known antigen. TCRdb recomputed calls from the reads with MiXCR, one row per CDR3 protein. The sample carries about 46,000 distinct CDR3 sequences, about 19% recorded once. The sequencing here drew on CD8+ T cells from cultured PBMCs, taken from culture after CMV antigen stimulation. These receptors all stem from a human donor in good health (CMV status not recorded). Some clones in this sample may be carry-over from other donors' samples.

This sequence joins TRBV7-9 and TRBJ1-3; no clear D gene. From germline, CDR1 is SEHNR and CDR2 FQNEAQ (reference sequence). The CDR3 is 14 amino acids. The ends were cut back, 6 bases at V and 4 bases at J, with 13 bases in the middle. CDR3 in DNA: TGTGCCAGCAGGTCCGGCGAATCAGGAAACACCATATATTTT. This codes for CASRSGESGNTIYF.

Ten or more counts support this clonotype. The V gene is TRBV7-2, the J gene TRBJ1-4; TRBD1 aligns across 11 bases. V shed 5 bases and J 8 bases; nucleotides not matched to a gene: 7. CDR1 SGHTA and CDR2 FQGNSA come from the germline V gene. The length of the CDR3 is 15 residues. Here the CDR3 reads CASSAPGQGGEKLFF. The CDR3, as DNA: TGTGCCAGCAGCGCTCCGGGACAGGGGGGCGAAAAACTGTTTTTT.

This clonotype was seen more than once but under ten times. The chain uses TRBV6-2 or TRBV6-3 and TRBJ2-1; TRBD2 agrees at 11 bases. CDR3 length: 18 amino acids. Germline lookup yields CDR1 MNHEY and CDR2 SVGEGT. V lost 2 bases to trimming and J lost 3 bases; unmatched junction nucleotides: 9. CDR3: CASSYPSILAGGYNEQFF. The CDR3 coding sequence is TGTGCCAGCAGTTACCCCTCCATCCTAGCGGGAGGCTACAATGAGCAGTTCTTC.

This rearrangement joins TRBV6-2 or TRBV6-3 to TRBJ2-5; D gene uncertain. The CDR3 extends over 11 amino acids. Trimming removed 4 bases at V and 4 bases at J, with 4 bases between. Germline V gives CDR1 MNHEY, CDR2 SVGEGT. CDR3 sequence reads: CASSLGETQYF. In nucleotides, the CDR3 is TGTGCCAGCAGTTTAGGAGAGACCCAGTACTTC.

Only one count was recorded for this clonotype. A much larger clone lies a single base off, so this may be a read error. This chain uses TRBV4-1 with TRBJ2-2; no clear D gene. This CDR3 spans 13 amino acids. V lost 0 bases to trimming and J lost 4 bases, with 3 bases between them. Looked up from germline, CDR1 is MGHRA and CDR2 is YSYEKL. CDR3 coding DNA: TGCGCCAGCAGCCAAGATATCACCGGGGAGCTGTTTTTT. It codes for CASSQDITGELFF.

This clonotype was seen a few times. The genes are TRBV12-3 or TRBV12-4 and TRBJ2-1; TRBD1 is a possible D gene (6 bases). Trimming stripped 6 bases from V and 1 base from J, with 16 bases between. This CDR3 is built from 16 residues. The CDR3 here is CASSDTGLGSYNEQFF. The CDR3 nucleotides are TGTGCCAGCAGCGACACAGGGTTAGGATCCTACAATGAGCAGTTCTTC.

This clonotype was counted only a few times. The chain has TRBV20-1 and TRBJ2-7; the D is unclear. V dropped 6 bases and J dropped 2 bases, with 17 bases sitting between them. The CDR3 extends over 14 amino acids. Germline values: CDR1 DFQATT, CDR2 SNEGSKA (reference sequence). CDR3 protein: CSAQALDGPYEQYF. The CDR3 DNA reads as TGCAGTGCCCAGGCCCTGGACGGACCCTACGAGCAGTACTTC.

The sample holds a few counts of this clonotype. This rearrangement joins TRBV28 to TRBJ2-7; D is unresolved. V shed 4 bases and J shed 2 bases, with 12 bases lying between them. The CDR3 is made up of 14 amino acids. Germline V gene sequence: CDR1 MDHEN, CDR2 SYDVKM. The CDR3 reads CASSSAHGTYEQYF. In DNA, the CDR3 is TGTGCCAGCAGTTCCGCCCATGGCACCTACGAGCAGTACTTC.

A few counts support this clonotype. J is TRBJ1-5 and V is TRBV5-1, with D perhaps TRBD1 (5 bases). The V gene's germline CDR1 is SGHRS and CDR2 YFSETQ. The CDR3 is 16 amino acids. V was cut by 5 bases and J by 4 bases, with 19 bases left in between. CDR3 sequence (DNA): TGCGCCAGCAGTTCCGGGGTAGAGGGGTCGAATCAGCCCCAGCATTTT. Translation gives CASSSGVEGSNQPQHF.

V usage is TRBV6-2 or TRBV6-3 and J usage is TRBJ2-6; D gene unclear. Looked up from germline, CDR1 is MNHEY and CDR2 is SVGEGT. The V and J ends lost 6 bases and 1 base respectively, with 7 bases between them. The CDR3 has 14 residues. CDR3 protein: CASSRVSGANVLTF. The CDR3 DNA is TGTGCCAGCAGCCGCGTTTCTGGGGCCAACGTCCTGACTTTC.

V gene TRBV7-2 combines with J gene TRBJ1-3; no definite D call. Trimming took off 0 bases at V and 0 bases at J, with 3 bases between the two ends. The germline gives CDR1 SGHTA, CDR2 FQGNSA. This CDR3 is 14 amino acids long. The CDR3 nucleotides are TGTGCCAGCAGCTTAGCGCTCTCTGGAAACACCATATATTTT. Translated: CASSLALSGNTIYF.

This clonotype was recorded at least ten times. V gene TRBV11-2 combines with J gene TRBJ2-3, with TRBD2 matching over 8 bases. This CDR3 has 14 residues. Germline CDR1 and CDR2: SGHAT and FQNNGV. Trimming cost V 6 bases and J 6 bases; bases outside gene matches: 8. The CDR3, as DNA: TGTGCCAGCAGGACTAGCGCATCTCCCGATACGCAGTATTTT. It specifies CASRTSASPDTQYF.

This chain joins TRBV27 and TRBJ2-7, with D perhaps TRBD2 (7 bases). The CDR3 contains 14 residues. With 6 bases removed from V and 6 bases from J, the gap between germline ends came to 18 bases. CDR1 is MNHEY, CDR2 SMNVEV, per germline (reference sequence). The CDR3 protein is CASSPKGGPREQYF. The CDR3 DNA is TGTGCCAGCAGCCCCAAGGGGGGGCCCCGCGAGCAGTACTTC.

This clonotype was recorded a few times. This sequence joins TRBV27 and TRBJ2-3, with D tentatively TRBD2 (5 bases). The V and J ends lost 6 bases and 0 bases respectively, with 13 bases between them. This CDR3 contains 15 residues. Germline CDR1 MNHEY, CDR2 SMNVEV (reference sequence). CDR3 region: CASSTSGASTDTQYF. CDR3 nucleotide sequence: TGTGCCAGCAGCACAAGCGGAGCTAGCACAGATACGCAGTATTTT.

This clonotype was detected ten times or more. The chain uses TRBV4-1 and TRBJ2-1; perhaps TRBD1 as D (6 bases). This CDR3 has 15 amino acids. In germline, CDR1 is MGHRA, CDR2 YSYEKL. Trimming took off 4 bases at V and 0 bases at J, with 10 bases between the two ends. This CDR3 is CASSPDRSSYNEQFF. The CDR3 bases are TGCGCCAGCAGCCCTGACAGGAGCTCCTACAATGAGCAGTTCTTC.

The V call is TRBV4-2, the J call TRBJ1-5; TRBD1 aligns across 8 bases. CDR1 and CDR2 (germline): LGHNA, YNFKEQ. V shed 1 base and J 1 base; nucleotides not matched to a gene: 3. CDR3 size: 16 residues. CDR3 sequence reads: CASSQAQGASNQPQHF. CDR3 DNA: TGTGCCAGCAGCCAAGCTCAGGGGGCGAGCAATCAGCCCCAGCATTTT.

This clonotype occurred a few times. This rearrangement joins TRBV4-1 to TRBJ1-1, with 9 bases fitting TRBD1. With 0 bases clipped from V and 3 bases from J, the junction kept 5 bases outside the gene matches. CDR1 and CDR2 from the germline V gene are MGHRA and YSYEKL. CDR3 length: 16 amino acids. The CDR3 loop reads CASSQDRTGAHTEAFF. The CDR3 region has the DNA TGCGCCAGCAGCCAAGATAGGACAGGGGCCCACACTGAAGCTTTCTTT.

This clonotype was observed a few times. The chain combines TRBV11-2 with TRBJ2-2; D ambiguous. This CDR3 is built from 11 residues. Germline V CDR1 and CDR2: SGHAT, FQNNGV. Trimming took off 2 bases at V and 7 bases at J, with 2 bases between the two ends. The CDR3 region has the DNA TGTGCCAGCAGCTTAATCGGGGAGCTGTTTTTT. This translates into CASSLIGELFF.

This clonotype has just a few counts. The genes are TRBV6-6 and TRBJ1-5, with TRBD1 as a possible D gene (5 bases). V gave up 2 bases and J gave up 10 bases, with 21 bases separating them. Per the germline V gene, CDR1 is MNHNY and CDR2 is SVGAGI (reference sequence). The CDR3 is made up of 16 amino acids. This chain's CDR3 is CASSYALGPKDDPQHF. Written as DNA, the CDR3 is TGTGCCAGCAGTTACGCCCTGGGGCCGAAGGATGACCCCCAGCATTTT.

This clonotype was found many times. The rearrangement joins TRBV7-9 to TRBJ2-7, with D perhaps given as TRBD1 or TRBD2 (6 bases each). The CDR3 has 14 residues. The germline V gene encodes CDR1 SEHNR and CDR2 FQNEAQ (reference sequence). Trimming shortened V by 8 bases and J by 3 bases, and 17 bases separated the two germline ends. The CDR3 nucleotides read TGTGCCAGCGGCCCAGGGGAGGTTCTCTACGAGCAGTACTTC. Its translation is CASGPGEVLYEQYF.